The present TCR beta chain was sequenced within a study of cytomegalovirus exposure and HLA in healthy donors. About the research overall: When 398 donors were genotyped, more than 70% of them were found to fall in the Caucasian-associated ancestry cluster. General study points: Solely CMV serostatus was available to characterize immune exposure.

The PCR contained 60 Vbeta and 13 Jbeta primers. Original data processing: The count from a later analysis was some 80 million unique TCR beta chains, 9 million to 12 million of them shared. Using immunoSEQ multiplex PCR, the repertoire was profiled, and TCRdb retains in-frame clones only, with some absent. V and J calls and clone size are as listed in that table; D and trimming were resolved from the DNA. The profile shows some 89,000 clones, 80% to 90% of them singletons. A note on this clone: Its antigen remains unknown.

The V gene's germline CDR1 is SGHAT and CDR2 FQNNGV. CDR3 length: 13 amino acids. V lost 5 bases and J lost 6, with 12 bases in between. The chain combines TRBV11-2 with TRBJ2-3; maybe TRBD1 (6 bases). The specimen was PBMCs. The sequence came from a woman in her thirties in good health and CMV-seronegative. The CDR3 coding sequence is TGTGCCAGCAGCCCCAGGGGCGGGGATACGCAGTATTTT. It yields the protein CASSPRGGDTQYF.